One sample yielded the 13 T cell receptor beta chains listed below, sequenced in a study of CD8+ T cells in alopecia areata. Investigators isolated RNA and reverse transcribed it into cDNA to act as the sequencing template. Using immunoSEQ multiplex PCR, the repertoire was profiled, and TCRdb retains in-frame clones only, with some absent. The sample includes about 170,000 clones, around 58% of them seen just once. Treatment described: oral pan-JAK inhibitor, 5-10 mg twice daily. The material was CD4+ T cells sorted from blood, obtained at approximately week 56, from a patient treated with tofacitinib. These receptors were obtained from a human donor with alopecia areata.

The chain uses TRBV29-1 and TRBJ1-1; 8 nucleotides match TRBD1. There are 13 residues in the CDR3. Looked up from germline, CDR1 is SQVTM and CDR2 is ANQGSEA. J lost 4 bases, V lost 3 bases, and 4 bases had no gene match. The CDR3 region is CSVEAQGATEAFF. CDR3 DNA: TGCAGCGTTGAGGCCCAGGGGGCCACTGAAGCTTTCTTT.

The chain carries TRBV5-6 and TRBJ2-1; 12 positions match TRBD2. The CDR3 runs 15 residues. V shed 3 bases, J shed 7 bases, and the junction held 5 bases outside the gene matches. Germline CDR1 is SGHDT and CDR2 is YYEEEE. DNA for the CDR3: TGTGCCAGCAGCTCCACTAGCGGGGGGTTAAATGAGCAGTTCTTC. Its translation is CASSSTSGGLNEQFF. Complete variable domain (other parts from reference TRBV5-6 and TRBJ2-1): DAGVTQSPTHLIKTRGQQVTLRCSPKSGHDTVSWYQQALGQGPQFIFQYYEEEERQRGNFPDRFSGHQFPNYSSELNVNALLLGDSALYLCASSSTSGGLNEQFFGPGTRLTVL.

The V and J genes are TRBV4-2 and TRBJ1-1; no reliable D call. The CDR3 covers 11 residues. V was cut by 1 base and J by 14 bases, with 11 bases left in between. Germline V gene data show CDR1 as LGHNA and CDR2 as YNFKEQ. The CDR3: CASSQGTLWFF. DNA of the CDR3: TGTGCCAGCAGCCAAGGGACTTTGTGGTTCTTT.

As concerns this clone: This specimen includes other DNA sequences encoding the same CDR3. The rearrangement uses TRBV2 and TRBJ2-7; no clear D. V lost 5 bases to trimming and J lost 3 bases, with 2 bases between them. This CDR3 spans 10 amino acids. Germline V gene sequence: CDR1 SNHLY, CDR2 FYNNEI. CDR3 DNA sequence: TGTGCCAGCAGTTTCTACGAGCAGTACTTC. Residues: CASSFYEQYF.

The chain joins TRBV5-1 to TRBJ2-3; 7 bases map to TRBD2. In germline, CDR1 is SGHRS, CDR2 YFSETQ. This CDR3 is 18 amino acids long. V dropped 0 bases and J dropped 0; count of bases not matched to a gene: 10. The CDR3 DNA is TGCGCCAGCAGCTTGGCATGGGAGTTAGCGGGTAGCACAGATACGCAGTATTTT. This sequence encodes CASSLAWELAGSTDTQYF.

This clone was picked up one time. The chain uses TRBV27 and TRBJ1-5; 8 nucleotides agree with TRBD1. This CDR3 region has 15 residues. Losses at the gene ends were 6 bases for V and 3 bases for J; bases not matched to a gene: 7. The germline gives CDR1 MNHEY, CDR2 SMNVEV (reference sequence). The CDR3 DNA follows: TGTGCCAGCAGGGAGACAGGGGCGCTCAATCAGCCCCAGCATTTT. Its translation: CASRETGALNQPQHF.

This clone was recorded a few times. The chain joins TRBV27 to TRBJ2-2, with 7 bases identical to TRBD2. V lost 3 bases, J lost 7 bases, and 5 bases stayed unmatched. The CDR3 length is 14 residues. The germline V gene encodes CDR1 MNHEY and CDR2 SMNVEV (reference sequence). As DNA, the CDR3 is TGTGCCAGCAGTTTTGGGACTACCCACGGGGAGCTGTTTTTT. Translated, it gives CASSFGTTHGELFF.

CDR3 coding DNA: TGCGCCAGCAGCTTCGGGGCTAGCGTTGAGACCCAGTACTTC. It codes for CASSFGASVETQYF. The chain is built from TRBV5-1 and TRBJ2-5, with a weak D call TRBD2 (6 bases). Germline lookup yields CDR1 SGHRS and CDR2 YFSETQ. The V end was cut by 2 bases, the J end by 5 bases, with 13 bases between. This CDR3 has 14 residues.

As concerns this clone: The same CDR3 is also encoded by other DNA sequences in this sample. V usage is TRBV29-1 and J usage is TRBJ1-1; D is uncertain. Germline CDR1 is SQVTM and CDR2 is ANQGSEA. The length of the CDR3 is 12 residues. The V end was cut by 2 bases, the J end by 1 base, with 5 bases between. CDR3 sequence: CSVERKNTEAFF. The CDR3 bases are TGCAGCGTTGAAAGGAAGAACACTGAAGCTTTCTTT.

The genes are TRBV5-1 and TRBJ2-5, with D perhaps matching TRBD2 (5 bases). Trimming pared 0 bases from V and 2 bases from J, leaving 11 bases between. This CDR3 is built from 15 residues. CDR1 and CDR2 (germline): SGHRS, YFSETQ. The CDR3, as DNA: TGCGCCAGCAGCTTGGGACTACGGAAACAAGAGACCCAGTACTTC. It specifies CASSLGLRKQETQYF.

This clone appeared a few times. This chain uses TRBV7-2 with TRBJ1-2, with D hard to call. Germline V gene sequence: CDR1 SGHTA, CDR2 FQGNSA. The CDR3 loop spans 13 amino acids. V lost 3 bases and J 5 bases, leaving 10 bases between the germline ends. Written as DNA, the CDR3 is TGTGCCAGCAGCTTTGGACCCCGGTATGGCTACACCTTC. This sequence encodes CASSFGPRYGYTF.

The chain couples TRBV29-1 to TRBJ1-2; D not resolved. The CDR3 has 8 amino acids. In germline, CDR1 is SQVTM, CDR2 ANQGSEA. Trimming cost V 4 bases and J 7 bases, with 1 base left between them. The CDR3 loop is CSVVGYTF. DNA of the CDR3: TGCAGCGTTGTTGGCTACACCTTC.

A few counts support this clone. This chain uses TRBV29-1 with TRBJ1-1, with no clear D. Trimming removed 2 bases at V and 3 bases at J, with 13 bases between. The CDR3 consists of 14 residues. Germline CDR1 is SQVTM and CDR2 is ANQGSEA. This chain's CDR3 is CSVELAKFDTEAFF. In DNA, the CDR3 is TGCAGCGTTGAATTGGCCAAATTCGACACTGAAGCTTTCTTT.